The 22 T cell receptor beta chains reported below all come from one sample, sequenced in a study of beta chain features in type 1 diabetes. Whole-study findings and limits: Shortening that was moderate but significant affected the TCRB CDR3s of Type 1 diabetes patients in all four CD4+ subsets.

Their antigens remain unidentified. The study reverse transcribed the entire isolated RNA, so it sequenced expressed TCRB transcripts. Generated by immunoSEQ multiplex PCR, the TCRdb table keeps only in-frame clones and is missing some. The sample carries about 280,000 clones, around 16% recorded once. Sequenced: naive CD4+ T cells from blood. These receptors were collected from a man younger than 35 with type 1 diabetes.

The chain recombines TRBV19 with TRBJ1-3, with D tentatively TRBD1 (5 bases). The CDR3 loop spans 14 amino acids. V was shortened by 6 bases and J by 2 bases, with 11 bases between the two germline ends. The V gene's germline CDR1 is LNHDA and CDR2 SQIVND (reference sequence). As DNA, the CDR3 is TGTGCCAGTAGACGGGGGTCCACTGGAAACACCATATATTTT. Amino acids: CASRRGSTGNTIYF.

In nucleotides, the CDR3 is TGCGCCAGTAGATCCGGGACAGCCATAGTCAATGAGCAGTTCTTC. Encoded protein: CASRSGTAIVNEQFF. V gene TRBV5-1 combines with J gene TRBJ2-1, with TRBD1 matching 7 bases. The CDR3 has 15 amino acids. Germline V gives CDR1 SGHRS, CDR2 YFSETQ. V lost 8 bases, J lost 6 bases, and 14 bases stayed unmatched. Supplemented by reference TRBV5-1 and TRBJ2-1, the full variable domain reads KAGVTQTPRYLIKTRGQQVTLSCSPISGHRSVSWYQQTPGQGLQFLFEYFSETQRNKGNFPGRFSGRQFSNSRSEMNVSTLELGDSALYLCASRSGTAIVNEQFFGPGTRLTVL.

There are a few counts of this clone. The chain couples TRBV7-2 to TRBJ2-7; 14 bases map to TRBD2. Germline V CDR1 and CDR2: SGHTA, FQGNSA. The CDR3 length is 16 residues. J was trimmed by 2 bases and V by 4 bases; bases with no gene match: 4. The CDR3 DNA reads as TGTGCCAGCAGCTCGCAGACTAGCGGGGGGGCCTACGAGCAGTACTTC. It specifies CASSSQTSGGAYEQYF.

This clone turned up a few times. This chain connects TRBV30 to TRBJ2-7; D ambiguous. The ends were cut back, 2 bases at V and 5 bases at J, with 13 bases in the middle. Germline-derived CDR1 and CDR2 are GTSNPN and SVGIG (reference sequence). CDR3 length equals 13 residues. The CDR3 DNA sequence: TGTGCCTGGAGTAGGAAGTCCCTAGACGAGCAGTACTTC. This gives the protein CAWSRKSLDEQYF. Looking up the rest from reference TRBV30 and TRBJ2-7 gives the full variable domain: SQTIHQWPATLVQPVGSPLSLECTVEGTSNPNLYWYRQAAGRGLQLLFYSVGIGQISSEVPQNLSASRPQDRQFILSSKKLLLSDSGFYLCAWSRKSLDEQYFGPGTRLTVT.

The chain uses TRBV30 and TRBJ1-1; D is undetermined. Germline CDR1 reads GTSNPN; CDR2 reads SVGIG (reference sequence). Trimming removed 2 bases at V and 0 bases at J, with 13 bases between. The CDR3 length is 15 residues. CDR3 loop: CAWSLIPPMNTEAFF. CDR3 bases: TGTGCCTGGAGTTTAATACCCCCTATGAACACTGAAGCTTTCTTT. The variable domain in full, completed from reference TRBV30 and TRBJ1-1, reads SQTIHQWPATLVQPVGSPLSLECTVEGTSNPNLYWYRQAAGRGLQLLFYSVGIGQISSEVPQNLSASRPQDRQFILSSKKLLLSDSGFYLCAWSLIPPMNTEAFFGQGTRLTVV.

The chain joins TRBV7-9 to TRBJ1-6; D ambiguous. The V gene's germline CDR1 is SEHNR and CDR2 FQNEAQ (reference sequence). The CDR3 extends over 16 amino acids. The V gene lost 4 bases and the J gene lost 7 bases, with 17 bases spanning the gap. The CDR3 spells CASSSSPGSSNSPLHF. As DNA, the CDR3 is TGTGCCAGCAGCTCATCCCCCGGGTCTTCCAATTCACCCCTCCACTTT.

This clone has more than one count but fewer than ten. The CDR3 DNA follows: TGCGCCAGCAGCTTGGACTCCCCCGGGGAGCTGTTTTTT. As protein: CASSLDSPGELFF. V gene TRBV5-1 combines with J gene TRBJ2-2; D unclear. The germline CDR1 and CDR2 sequences are SGHRS and YFSETQ. Trimming took 0 bases from V and 6 from J, leaving 6 bases between them. CDR3 length: 13 amino acids.

J is TRBJ2-5 and V is TRBV27; TRBD2 aligns across 7 bases. Trimming at V came to 8 bases and at J to 5 bases, leaving 5 bases not matched to a gene. This CDR3 region has 12 residues. Germline CDR1 MNHEY, CDR2 SMNVEV (reference sequence). CDR3 DNA sequence: TGTGCCAGCGGGAGGGCACTGGAGACCCAGTACTTC. Protein sequence: CASGRALETQYF.

V is TRBV21-1 and J is TRBJ2-1; TRBD2 is the table's D call and was not checked against the DNA. TRBV21-1 is marked as a pseudogene. This CDR3 comprises 15 residues. The CDR3 DNA reads TGTGCCAGCAGCGTCACTAGCGGGGGGCAGGATGAGCAGTTCTTC. It specifies CASSVTSGGQDEQFF.

On this clone itself: This CDR3 is also generated by other DNA sequences in the sample. This sequence joins TRBV6-5 and TRBJ1-2, with 7 nucleotides matching TRBD1. CDR1 is MNHEY and CDR2 is SVGAGI in the germline V gene. The length of the CDR3 is 13 residues. The ends lost 2 bases at V and 4 bases at J; junction bases unmatched: 1. The CDR3, as DNA: TGTGCCAGCAGTTACCGGGACAGCTATGGCTACACCTTC. Residues: CASSYRDSYGYTF.

This clone has a handful of counts. The chain couples TRBV28 to TRBJ2-7, with D unclear. Germline loops: CDR1 MDHEN, CDR2 SYDVKM. The CDR3 sequence is 14 residues long. Trimming left V 5 bases short and J 2 bases short, with 13 bases between. The CDR3 coding sequence is TGTGCCAGCAGTCGTCCGGGTCGCACCTACGAGCAGTACTTC. Its protein is CASSRPGRTYEQYF.

This clone turned up a few times. The chain is built from TRBV5-4 and TRBJ2-7; 9 bases map to TRBD1. Per germline, CDR1 SGHNT and CDR2 YYREEE (reference sequence). The CDR3 consists of 14 residues. V lost 3 bases, J lost 3 bases, and 4 bases stayed unmatched. The CDR3: CASSWGQGVYEQYF. In DNA form, the CDR3 reads TGTGCCAGCAGCTGGGGACAGGGAGTCTACGAGCAGTACTTC.

This clone has just a few counts. The chain is built from TRBV2 and TRBJ1-4, with D unresolved. The CDR3 runs 15 residues. V dropped 4 bases and J dropped 10 bases, with 19 bases sitting between them. Germline V gene data show CDR1 as SNHLY and CDR2 as FYNNEI. CDR3 residues: CASSVAPKGGGKLFF. DNA for the CDR3: TGTGCCAGCAGTGTGGCCCCGAAAGGAGGCGGAAAACTGTTTTTT.

This sequence joins TRBV5-1 and TRBJ2-5; 14 positions match TRBD2. The germline CDR1 and CDR2 sequences are SGHRS and YFSETQ. This CDR3 comprises 18 residues. Trimming cost V 0 bases and J 0 bases; bases outside gene matches: 4. The CDR3, as DNA: TGCGCCAGCAGCTTGGAGAGGACTAGCGGGGGGTACCAAGAGACCCAGTACTTC. Its protein product is CASSLERTSGGYQETQYF.

This clone was observed a few times. At the DNA level, this CDR3 is encoded by other sequences in the same sample as well. The CDR3, as DNA: TGCGCCAGCAGCTTAGACAGGCTGAACACTGAAGCTTTCTTT. Residues: CASSLDRLNTEAFF. This chain connects TRBV5-1 to TRBJ1-1; the D gene is possibly TRBD1 (6 bases). V was cut by 2 bases and J by 0 bases, with 8 bases left in between. The CDR3 is 14 residues long. The V gene's germline CDR1 is SGHRS and CDR2 YFSETQ.

This sequence joins TRBV2 and TRBJ2-7, with 10 bases matching TRBD1. In germline, CDR1 is SNHLY, CDR2 FYNNEI. The CDR3 loop spans 11 amino acids. V lost 10 bases, J lost 6 bases, and 3 bases stayed unmatched. CDR3 sequence (DNA): TGTGCCACCAGGACAGGGGGCGAGCAGTACTTC. Protein sequence: CATRTGGEQYF.

This rearrangement joins TRBV28 to TRBJ1-5, with TRBD1 matching 7 bases. This CDR3 contains 14 residues. Germline V gene sequence: CDR1 MDHEN, CDR2 SYDVKM. J gave up 4 bases and V 6 bases, and 6 bases lay outside the gene matches. In DNA form, the CDR3 reads TGTGCCAGCAGAAACAGGGGCCGAAATCAGCCCCAGCATTTT. This codes for CASRNRGRNQPQHF.

The gene calls are TRBV11-2 and TRBJ2-7; tentative D call: TRBD1 (5 bases). Trimming shortened V by 1 base and J by 1 base, and 8 bases separated the two germline ends. The germline V gene encodes CDR1 SGHAT and CDR2 FQNNGV. The CDR3 loop spans 14 amino acids. The chain's CDR3 is CASSLATGSYEQYF. CDR3 coding DNA: TGTGCCAGCAGCTTAGCAACAGGATCCTACGAGCAGTACTTC.

V gene TRBV30 combines with J gene TRBJ1-1, with D maybe TRBD1 (5 bases). V was clipped by 0 bases and J by 10 bases, with 12 bases between them. This CDR3 is built from 12 residues. The germline gives CDR1 GTSNPN, CDR2 SVGIG (reference sequence). Here the CDR3 reads CAWSVQARRAFF. CDR3 sequence (DNA): TGTGCCTGGAGTGTACAGGCCCGGAGAGCTTTCTTT.

J is TRBJ2-3 and V is TRBV7-9; the D gene is possibly TRBD1 (7 bases). Germline CDR1 is SEHNR and CDR2 is FQNEAQ (reference sequence). CDR3 length: 14 residues. Trimming pared 11 bases from V and 3 bases from J, leaving 18 bases between. DNA of the CDR3: TGTGCCTGGAGAGGAGGGGGCTTTACAGATACGCAGTATTTT. The encoded protein is CAWRGGGFTDTQYF.

The chain joins TRBV18 to TRBJ1-1; possibly TRBD1 for D (6 bases). V was clipped by 1 base and J by 4 bases, with 16 bases between them. The CDR3 contains 16 residues. Germline values: CDR1 KGHSH, CDR2 LQKENI. The CDR3 DNA sequence: TGTGCCAGCTCACCACGACCGCGTACAGGGACCACTGAAGCTTTCTTT. Translating gives CASSPRPRTGTTEAFF.

The table lists this clone with a few counts. Germline is not matched at one junction end, which may reflect a read error. The J gene is TRBJ2-7, the V gene TRBV7-9; possible D gene TRBD1, 5 bases. CDR1 is SEHNR and CDR2 is FQNEAQ in the germline V gene (reference sequence). This CDR3 comprises 12 residues. The chain's CDR3 is CASSLGLLGTGF. CDR3 in DNA: TGTGCCAGCAGCTTAGGTCTATTGGGCACAGGATTC. Looking up the rest from reference TRBV7-9 and TRBJ2-7 gives the full variable domain: DTGVSQNPRHKITKRGQNVTFRCDPISEHNRLYWYRQTLGQGPEFLTYFQNEAQLEKSRLLSDRFSAERPKGSFSTLEIQRTEQGDSAMYLCASSLGLLGTGFGPGTRLTVT.